These 5 T cell receptor beta chains were all obtained from the same sample, sequenced in a study of OX40 agonist ivuxolimab in advanced cancers. Data came from immunoSEQ multiplex PCR; TCRdb stores just in-frame clones and leaves some out. The sample yields approximately 54,000 clones, approximately 90% seen once. Specimen: CD4+ or CD8+ T cells sorted from blood, collected in a trial of the OX40 agonist ivuxolimab. These TCRs come from an adult with an advanced solid tumor such as melanoma, head and neck, liver or kidney cancer.

This chain connects TRBV27 to TRBJ1-6; D gene unclear. V was trimmed by 4 bases and J by 8 bases, leaving 15 bases between them. Germline V gene data show CDR1 as MNHEY and CDR2 as SMNVEV (reference sequence). The CDR3 has 15 amino acids. This CDR3 reads CASSSLQLPHSPLHF. DNA for the CDR3: TGTGCCAGCAGTTCCCTCCAATTGCCTCATTCACCCCTCCACTTT.

The chain links TRBV7-8 to TRBJ2-7, with D uncertain. V was shortened by 5 bases and J by 2 bases, with 10 bases between the two germline ends. Germline V gene lookup returns CDR1 SGHVS and CDR2 FQNEAQ. The CDR3 extends over 13 amino acids. DNA of the CDR3: TGTGCCAGCAGCCCCGGATCAGCCTACGAGCAGTACTTC. Amino acids: CASSPGSAYEQYF.

This sequence joins TRBV6-5 and TRBJ1-1; the match to TRBD1 covers 7 bases. The length of the CDR3 is 14 residues. Germline loops: CDR1 MNHEY, CDR2 SVGAGI. J was trimmed by 10 bases and V by 3 bases; bases with no gene match: 11. The CDR3 DNA is TGTGCCAGCAGTTATCTACCTCCGAACAGGGGAGCTTTCTTT. Protein product: CASSYLPPNRGAFF.

The chain carries TRBV27 and TRBJ1-2, with D possibly TRBD1 on 6 matching bases. CDR3 length equals 12 residues. Per germline, CDR1 MNHEY and CDR2 SMNVEV (reference sequence). Trimming removed 5 bases from V and 13 bases from J, with 17 bases in between. The CDR3 DNA reads as TGTGCCAGCAGTCCAAGGGGGGAGTTTTTCACCTTC. Its protein product is CASSPRGEFFTF.

This rearrangement joins TRBV4-3 to TRBJ1-4; 9 bases are shared with TRBD1. The V and J ends lost 0 bases and 10 bases, in that order; junction bases with no gene match: 3. The CDR3 is 14 amino acids. CDR1 LGHNA and CDR2 YSLEER come from the germline V gene. In DNA form, the CDR3 reads TGCGCCAGCAGCCAAGAAACAGGGGGCCGAAAACTGTTTTTT. Translation: CASSQETGGRKLFF.